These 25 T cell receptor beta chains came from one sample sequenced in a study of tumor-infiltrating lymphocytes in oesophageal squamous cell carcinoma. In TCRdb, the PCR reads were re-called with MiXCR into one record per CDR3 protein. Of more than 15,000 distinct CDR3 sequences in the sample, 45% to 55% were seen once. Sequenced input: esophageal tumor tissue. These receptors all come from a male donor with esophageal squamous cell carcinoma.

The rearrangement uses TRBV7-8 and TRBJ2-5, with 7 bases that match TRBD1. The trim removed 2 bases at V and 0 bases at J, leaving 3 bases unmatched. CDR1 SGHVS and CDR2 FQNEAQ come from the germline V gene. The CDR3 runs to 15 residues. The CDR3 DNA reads TGTGCCAGCAGCTTACAGGGGACAGACCAAGAGACCCAGTACTTC. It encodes CASSLQGTDQETQYF.

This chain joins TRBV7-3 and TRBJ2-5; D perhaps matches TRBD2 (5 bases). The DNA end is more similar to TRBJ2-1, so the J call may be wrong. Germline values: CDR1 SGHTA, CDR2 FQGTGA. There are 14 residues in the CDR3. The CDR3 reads CASSLMGEGNEQFF. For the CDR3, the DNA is TGTGCCAGCAGCTTAATGGGAGAAGGGAATGAGCAGTTCTTC.

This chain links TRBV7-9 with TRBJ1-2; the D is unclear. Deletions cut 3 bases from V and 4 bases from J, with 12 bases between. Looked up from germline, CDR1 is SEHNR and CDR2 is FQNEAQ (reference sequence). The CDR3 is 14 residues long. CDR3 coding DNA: TGTGCCAGCAGCTTTCGGGCCCGCAGCTATGGCTACACCTTC. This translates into CASSFRARSYGYTF.

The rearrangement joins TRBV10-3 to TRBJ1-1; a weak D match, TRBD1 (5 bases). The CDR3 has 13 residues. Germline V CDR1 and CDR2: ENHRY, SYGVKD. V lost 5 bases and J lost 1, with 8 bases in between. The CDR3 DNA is TGTGCCATCAGTTCAACAGGGAACACTGAAGCTTTCTTT. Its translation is CAISSTGNTEAFF.

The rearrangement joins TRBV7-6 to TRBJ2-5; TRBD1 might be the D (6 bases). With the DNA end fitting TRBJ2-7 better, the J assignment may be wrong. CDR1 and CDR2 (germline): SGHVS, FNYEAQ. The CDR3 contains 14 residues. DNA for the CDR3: TGTGCCAGCAGCCCACCCAACAGGGTCTACGAGCAGTACTTC. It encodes CASSPPNRVYEQYF.

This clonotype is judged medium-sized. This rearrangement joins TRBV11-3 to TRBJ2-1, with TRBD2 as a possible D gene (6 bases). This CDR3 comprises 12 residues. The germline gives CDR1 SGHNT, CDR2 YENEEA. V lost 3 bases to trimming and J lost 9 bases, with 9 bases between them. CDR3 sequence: CASSFSGTEQFF. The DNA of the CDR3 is TGTGCCAGCAGCTTTAGCGGAACTGAGCAGTTCTTC.

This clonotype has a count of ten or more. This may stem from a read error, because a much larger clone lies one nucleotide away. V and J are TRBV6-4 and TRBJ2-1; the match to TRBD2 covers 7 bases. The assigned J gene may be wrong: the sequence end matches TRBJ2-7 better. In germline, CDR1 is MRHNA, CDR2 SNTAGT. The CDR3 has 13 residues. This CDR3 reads CASSKTSYNEQYF. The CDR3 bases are TGTGCCAGCAGTAAGACTAGCTACAATGAGCAGTACTTC.

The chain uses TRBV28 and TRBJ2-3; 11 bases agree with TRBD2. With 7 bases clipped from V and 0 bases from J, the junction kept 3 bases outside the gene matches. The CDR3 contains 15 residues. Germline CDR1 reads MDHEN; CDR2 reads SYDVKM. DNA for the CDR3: TGTGCCAGCACCACTAGCGGGGGAAGCACAGATACGCAGTATTTT. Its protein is CASTTSGGSTDTQYF.

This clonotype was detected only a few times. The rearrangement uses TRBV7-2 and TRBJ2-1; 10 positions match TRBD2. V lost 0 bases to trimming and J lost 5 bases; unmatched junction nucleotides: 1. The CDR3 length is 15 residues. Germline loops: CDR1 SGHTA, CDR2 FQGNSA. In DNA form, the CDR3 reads TGTGCCAGCAGCTTAGCAGGACTAGCGGACAATGAGCAGTTCTTC. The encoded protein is CASSLAGLADNEQFF.

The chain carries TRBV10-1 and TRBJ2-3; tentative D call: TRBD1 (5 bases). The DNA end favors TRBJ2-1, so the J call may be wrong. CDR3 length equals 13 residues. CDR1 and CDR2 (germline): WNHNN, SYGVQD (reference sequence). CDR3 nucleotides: TGCGCCAGTCAGCCGGACAAATACAATGAGCAGTTCTTC. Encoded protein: CASQPDKYNEQFF.

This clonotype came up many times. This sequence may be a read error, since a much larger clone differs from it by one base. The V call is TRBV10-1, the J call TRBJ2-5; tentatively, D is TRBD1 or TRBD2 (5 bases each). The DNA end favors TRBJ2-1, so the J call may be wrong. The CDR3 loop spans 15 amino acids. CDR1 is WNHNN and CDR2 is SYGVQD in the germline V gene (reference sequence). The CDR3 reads CASRDQGTDSGGQFF. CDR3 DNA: TGCGCCAGCAGGGACCAAGGGACGGACTCGGGCGGGCAGTTCTTC.

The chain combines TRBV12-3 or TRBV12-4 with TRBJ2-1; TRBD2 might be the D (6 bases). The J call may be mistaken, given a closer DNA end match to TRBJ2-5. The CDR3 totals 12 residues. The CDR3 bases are TGTGCCAGCAGCCCCGGGGGAGAGACCCAGTACTTC. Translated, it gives CASSPGGETQYF.

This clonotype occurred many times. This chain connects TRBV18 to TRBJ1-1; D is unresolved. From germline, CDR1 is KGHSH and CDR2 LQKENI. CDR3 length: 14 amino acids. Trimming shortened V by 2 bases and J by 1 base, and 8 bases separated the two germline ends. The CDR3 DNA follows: TGTGCCAGCTCACCAGGGCAGGCGAACACTGAAGCTTTCTTT. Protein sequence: CASSPGQANTEAFF.

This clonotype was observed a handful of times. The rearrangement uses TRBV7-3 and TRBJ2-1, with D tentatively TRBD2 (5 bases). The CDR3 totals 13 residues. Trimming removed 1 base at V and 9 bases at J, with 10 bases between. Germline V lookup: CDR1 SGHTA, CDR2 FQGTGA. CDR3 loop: CASSLIGTSEQFF. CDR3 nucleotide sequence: TGTGCCAGCAGCTTAATAGGCACTAGTGAGCAGTTCTTC.

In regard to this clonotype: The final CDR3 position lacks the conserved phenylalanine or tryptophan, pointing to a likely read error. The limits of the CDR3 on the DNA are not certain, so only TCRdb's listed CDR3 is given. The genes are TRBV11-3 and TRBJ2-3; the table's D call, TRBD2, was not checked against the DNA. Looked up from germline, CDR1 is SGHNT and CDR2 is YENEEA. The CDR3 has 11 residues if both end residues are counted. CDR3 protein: CASSRGPFPTS.

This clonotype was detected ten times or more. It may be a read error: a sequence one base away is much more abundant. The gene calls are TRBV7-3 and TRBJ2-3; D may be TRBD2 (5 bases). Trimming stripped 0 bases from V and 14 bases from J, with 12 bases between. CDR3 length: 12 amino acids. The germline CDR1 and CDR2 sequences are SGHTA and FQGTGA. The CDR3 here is CASSLTAGELYF. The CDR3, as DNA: TGTGCCAGCAGCTTAACGGCCGGGGAGCTGTATTTT. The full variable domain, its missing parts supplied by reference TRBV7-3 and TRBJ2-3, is GAGVSQTPSNKVTEKGKYVELRCDPISGHTALYWYRQSLGQGPEFLIYFQGTGAADDSGLPNDRFFAVRPEGSVSTLKIQRTERGDSAVYLCASSLTAGELYFGPGTRLTVL.

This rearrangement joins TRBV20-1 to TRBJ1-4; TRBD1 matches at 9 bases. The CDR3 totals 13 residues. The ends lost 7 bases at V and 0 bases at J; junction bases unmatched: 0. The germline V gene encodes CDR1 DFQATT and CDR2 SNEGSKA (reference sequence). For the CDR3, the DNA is TGCAGTGGACAGGGGGCAACTAATGAAAAACTGTTTTTT. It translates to CSGQGATNEKLFF.

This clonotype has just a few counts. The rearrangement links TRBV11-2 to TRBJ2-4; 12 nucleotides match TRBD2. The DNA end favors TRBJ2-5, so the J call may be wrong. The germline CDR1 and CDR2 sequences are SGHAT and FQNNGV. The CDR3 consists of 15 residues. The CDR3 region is CASSLLTSGSETQYF. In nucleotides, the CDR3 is TGTGCCAGCAGCTTGTTGACTAGCGGGAGTGAGACCCAGTACTTC.

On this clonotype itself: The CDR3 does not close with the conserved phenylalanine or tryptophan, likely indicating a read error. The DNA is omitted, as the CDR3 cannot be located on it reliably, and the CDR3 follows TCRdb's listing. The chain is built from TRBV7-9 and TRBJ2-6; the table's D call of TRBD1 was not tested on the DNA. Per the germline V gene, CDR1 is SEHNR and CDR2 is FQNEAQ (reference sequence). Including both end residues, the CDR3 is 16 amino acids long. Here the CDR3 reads CASSLGTGIHEQFFGA.

The CDR3 protein is CASSPDRIPSKTDTQYF. CDR3 in DNA: TGTGCCAGCAGCCCTGACAGGATCCCTTCCAAAACAGATACGCAGTATTTT. The chain combines TRBV7-6 with TRBJ2-3; D possibly corresponds to TRBD1 (6 bases). From germline, CDR1 is SGHVS and CDR2 FNYEAQ. Trimming cost V 5 bases and J 3 bases, with 21 bases left between them. The CDR3 has 17 residues.

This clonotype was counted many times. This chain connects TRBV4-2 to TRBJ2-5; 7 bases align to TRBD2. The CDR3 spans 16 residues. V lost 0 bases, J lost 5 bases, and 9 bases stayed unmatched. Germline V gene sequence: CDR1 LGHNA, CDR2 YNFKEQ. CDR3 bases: TGTGCCAGCAGCCAAGATTACGGGGGAGGGCCGGAGACCCAGTACTTC. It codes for CASSQDYGGGPETQYF.

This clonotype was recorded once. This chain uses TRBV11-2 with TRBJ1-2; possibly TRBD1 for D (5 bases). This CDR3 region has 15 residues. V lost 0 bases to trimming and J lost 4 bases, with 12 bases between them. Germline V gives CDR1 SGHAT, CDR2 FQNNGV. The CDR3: CASSLDRQPAYGYTF. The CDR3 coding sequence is TGTGCCAGCAGCTTAGATCGACAGCCAGCCTATGGCTACACCTTC.

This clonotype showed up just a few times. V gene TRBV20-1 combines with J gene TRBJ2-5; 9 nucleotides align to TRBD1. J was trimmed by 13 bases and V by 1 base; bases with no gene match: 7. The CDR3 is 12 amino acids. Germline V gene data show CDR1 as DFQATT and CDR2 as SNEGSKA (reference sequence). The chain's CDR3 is CSARVGTGLPYF. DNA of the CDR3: TGCAGTGCTAGAGTAGGGACAGGGCTGCCGTACTTC.

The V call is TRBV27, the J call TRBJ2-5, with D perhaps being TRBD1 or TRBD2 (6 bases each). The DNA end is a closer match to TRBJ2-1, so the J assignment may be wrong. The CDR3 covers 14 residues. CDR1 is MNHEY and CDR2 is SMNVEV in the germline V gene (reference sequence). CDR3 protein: CASSLLGGLGEQFF. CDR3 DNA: TGTGCCAGCAGTTTATTAGGGGGGCTCGGGGAGCAGTTCTTC.

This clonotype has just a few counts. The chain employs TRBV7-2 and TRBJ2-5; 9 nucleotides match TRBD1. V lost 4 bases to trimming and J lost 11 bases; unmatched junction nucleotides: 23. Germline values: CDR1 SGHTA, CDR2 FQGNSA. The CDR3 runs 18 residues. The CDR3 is CASSSRLPGTGTYNEQYF. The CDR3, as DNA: TGTGCCAGCAGCTCACGACTCCCCGGGACAGGGACATACAATGAGCAGTACTTC.